This TCR beta chain was identified during a study of human T cells and chemical hapten exposure. Across the study: Patch tests put 0.01% DPC on the upper back, read at 6 days. Patients having alopecia areata, totalis or universalis were mostly female.

MiXCR, applied by TCRdb to the RACE reads, yields one record per CDR3 protein. The sample comprises approximately 100,000 distinct CDR3 sequences, less than 10% of which are singletons, and about 3.4% rests with the top ten. The time point: patch test 2, 6 weeks after DPC sensitization. Specified treatment: therapeutic diphenylcyclopropenone sensitization with weekly scalp DPC. The sequenced sample was whole blood, obtained in connection with sensitization to the hapten diphenylcyclopropenone (DPC). The source is a woman between 40 and 55 years old with alopecia areata. Some clones in this sample may be carry-over from other donors' samples.

The CDR3 spells CASEGVDYGYTF. CDR3 DNA sequence: TGTGCCAGCGAAGGGGTTGACTATGGCTACACCTTC. The chain has TRBV28 and TRBJ1-2, with D tentatively TRBD1 (5 bases). The germline V gene encodes CDR1 MDHEN and CDR2 SYDVKM. Trimming shortened V by 8 bases and J by 3 bases, and 10 bases separated the two germline ends. The CDR3 consists of 12 residues.